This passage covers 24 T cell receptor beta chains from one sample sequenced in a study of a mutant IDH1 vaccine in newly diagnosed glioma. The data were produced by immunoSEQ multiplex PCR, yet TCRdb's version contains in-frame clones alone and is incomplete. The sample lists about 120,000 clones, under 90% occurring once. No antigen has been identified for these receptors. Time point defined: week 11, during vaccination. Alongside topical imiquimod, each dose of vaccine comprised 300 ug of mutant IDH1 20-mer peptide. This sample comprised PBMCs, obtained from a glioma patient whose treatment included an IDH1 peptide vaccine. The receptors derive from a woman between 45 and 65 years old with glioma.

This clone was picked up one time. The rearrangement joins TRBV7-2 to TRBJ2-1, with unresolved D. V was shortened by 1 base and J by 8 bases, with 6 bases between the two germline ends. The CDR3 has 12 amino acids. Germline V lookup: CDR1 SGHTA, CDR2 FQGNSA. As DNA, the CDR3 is TGTGCCAGCAGCTTAGGAGTGGATGAGCAGTTCTTC. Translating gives CASSLGVDEQFF.

CDR3: CASSLMAPAMDTGELFF. In DNA form, the CDR3 reads TGTGCCAGCAGTTTAATGGCACCGGCAATGGACACCGGGGAGCTGTTTTTT. J is TRBJ2-2 and V is TRBV28; D is unresolved. V lost 2 bases to trimming and J lost 3 bases, with 16 bases between them. CDR1 is MDHEN and CDR2 is SYDVKM in the germline V gene. The CDR3 spans 17 residues. The complete variable domain, with remaining parts taken from reference TRBV28 and TRBJ2-2, reads DVKVTQSSRYLVKRTGEKVFLECVQDMDHENMFWYRQDPGLGLRLIYFSYDVKMKEKGDIPEGYSVSREKKERFSLILESASTNQTSMYLCASSLMAPAMDTGELFFGEGSRLTVL.

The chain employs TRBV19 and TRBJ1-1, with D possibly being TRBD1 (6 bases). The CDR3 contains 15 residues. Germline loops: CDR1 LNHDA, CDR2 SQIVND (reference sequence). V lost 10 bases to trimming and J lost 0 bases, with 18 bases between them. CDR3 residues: CATRGGHLMNTEAFF. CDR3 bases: TGTGCCACCCGGGGGGGACACCTCATGAACACTGAAGCTTTCTTT.

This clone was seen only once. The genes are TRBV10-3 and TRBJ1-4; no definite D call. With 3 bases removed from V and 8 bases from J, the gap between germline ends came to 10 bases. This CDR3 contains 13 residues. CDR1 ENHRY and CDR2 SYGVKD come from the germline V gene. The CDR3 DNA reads TGTGCCATCAGTGAAGCCTTGTTCGAAAAACTGTTTTTT. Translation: CAISEALFEKLFF.

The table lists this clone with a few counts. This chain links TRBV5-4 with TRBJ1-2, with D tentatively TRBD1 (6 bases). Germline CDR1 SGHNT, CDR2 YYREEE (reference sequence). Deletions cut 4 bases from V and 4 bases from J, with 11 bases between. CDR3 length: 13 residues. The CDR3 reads CASSVTGFYGYTF. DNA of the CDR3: TGTGCCAGCAGCGTCACAGGGTTCTATGGCTACACCTTC.

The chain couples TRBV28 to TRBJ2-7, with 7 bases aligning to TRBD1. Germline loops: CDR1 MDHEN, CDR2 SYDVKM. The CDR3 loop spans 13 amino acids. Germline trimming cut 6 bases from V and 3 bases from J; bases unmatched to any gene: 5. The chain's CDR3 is CASRPGTVYEQYF. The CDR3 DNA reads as TGTGCCAGCAGACCCGGGACAGTCTACGAGCAGTACTTC.

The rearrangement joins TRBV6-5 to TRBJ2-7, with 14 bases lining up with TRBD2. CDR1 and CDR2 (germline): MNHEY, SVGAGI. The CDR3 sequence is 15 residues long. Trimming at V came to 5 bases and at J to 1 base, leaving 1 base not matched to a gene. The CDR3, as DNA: TGTGCCAGCAGTGGACTAGCGGGAGGTTCCTACGAGCAGTACTTC. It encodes CASSGLAGGSYEQYF.

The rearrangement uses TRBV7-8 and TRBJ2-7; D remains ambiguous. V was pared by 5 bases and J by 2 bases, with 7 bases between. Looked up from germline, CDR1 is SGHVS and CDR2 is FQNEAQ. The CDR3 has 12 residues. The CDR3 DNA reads TGTGCCAGCAGCCTGAGTACCTACGAGCAGTACTTC. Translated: CASSLSTYEQYF. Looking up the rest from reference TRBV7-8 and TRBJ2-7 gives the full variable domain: GAGVSQSPRYKVAKRGQDVALRCDPISGHVSLFWYQQALGQGPEFLTYFQNEAQLDKSGLPSDRFFAERPEGSVSTLKIQRTQQEDSAVYLCASSLSTYEQYFGPGTRLTVT.

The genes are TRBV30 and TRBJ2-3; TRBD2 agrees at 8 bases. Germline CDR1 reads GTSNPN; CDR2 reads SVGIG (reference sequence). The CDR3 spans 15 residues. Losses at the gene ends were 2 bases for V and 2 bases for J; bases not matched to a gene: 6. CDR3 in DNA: TGTGCCTGGAGTACTACTAGCGGATTCACAGATACGCAGTATTTT. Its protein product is CAWSTTSGFTDTQYF.

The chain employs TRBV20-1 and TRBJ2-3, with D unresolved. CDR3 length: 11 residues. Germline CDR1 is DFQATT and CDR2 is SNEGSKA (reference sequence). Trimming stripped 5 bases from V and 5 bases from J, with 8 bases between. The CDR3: CSAPRGDTQYF. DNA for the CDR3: TGCAGTGCTCCTCGAGGAGATACGCAGTATTTT.

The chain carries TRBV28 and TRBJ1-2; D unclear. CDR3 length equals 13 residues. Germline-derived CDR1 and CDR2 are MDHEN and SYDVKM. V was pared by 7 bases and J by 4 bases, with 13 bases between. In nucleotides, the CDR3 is TGTGCCAGCACAGGCGCCCTAGGCTATGGCTACACCTTC. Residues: CASTGALGYGYTF.

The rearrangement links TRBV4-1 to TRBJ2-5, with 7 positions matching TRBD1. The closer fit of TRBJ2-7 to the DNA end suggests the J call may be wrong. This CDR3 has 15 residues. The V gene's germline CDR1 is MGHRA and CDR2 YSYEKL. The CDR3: CASSPGQRGLYEQYF. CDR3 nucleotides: TGCGCCAGCAGCCCCGGGCAAAGGGGGCTCTACGAGCAGTACTTC.

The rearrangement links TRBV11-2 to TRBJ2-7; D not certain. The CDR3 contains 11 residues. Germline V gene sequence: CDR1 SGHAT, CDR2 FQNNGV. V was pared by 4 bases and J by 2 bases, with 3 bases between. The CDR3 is CASSSTYEQYF. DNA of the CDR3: TGTGCCAGCAGCTCCACCTACGAGCAGTACTTC.

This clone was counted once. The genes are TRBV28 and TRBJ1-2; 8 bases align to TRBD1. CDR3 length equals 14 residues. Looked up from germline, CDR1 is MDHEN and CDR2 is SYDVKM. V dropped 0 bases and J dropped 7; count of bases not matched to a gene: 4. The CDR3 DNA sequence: TGTGCCAGCAGTTTATGGGACAGGGATTTTGGCTACACCTTC. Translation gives CASSLWDRDFGYTF.

The CDR3 spells CASRRTSGAYEQYF. CDR3 coding DNA: TGTGCCAGCAGGCGGACTAGCGGAGCCTACGAGCAGTACTTC. The V gene is TRBV7-9, the J gene TRBJ2-7, with 10 bases fitting TRBD2. Germline CDR1 SEHNR, CDR2 FQNEAQ (reference sequence). This CDR3 spans 14 amino acids. J gave up 2 bases and V 6 bases, and 4 bases lay outside the gene matches.

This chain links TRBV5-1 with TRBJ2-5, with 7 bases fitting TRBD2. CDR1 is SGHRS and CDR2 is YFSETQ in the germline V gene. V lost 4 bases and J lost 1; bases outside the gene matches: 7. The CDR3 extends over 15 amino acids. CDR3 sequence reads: CASSGGAGLQETQYF. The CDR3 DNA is TGCGCCAGCAGCGGGGGAGCGGGGCTCCAAGAGACCCAGTACTTC.

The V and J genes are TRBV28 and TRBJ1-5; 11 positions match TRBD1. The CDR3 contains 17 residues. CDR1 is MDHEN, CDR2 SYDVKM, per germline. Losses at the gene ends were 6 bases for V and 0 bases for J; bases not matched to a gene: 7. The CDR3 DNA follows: TGTGCCAGCAGCCCGGGACAGGGGGGACATAGCAATCAGCCCCAGCATTTT. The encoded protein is CASSPGQGGHSNQPQHF. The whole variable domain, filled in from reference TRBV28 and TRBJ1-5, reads DVKVTQSSRYLVKRTGEKVFLECVQDMDHENMFWYRQDPGLGLRLIYFSYDVKMKEKGDIPEGYSVSREKKERFSLILESASTNQTSMYLCASSPGQGGHSNQPQHFGDGTRLSIL.

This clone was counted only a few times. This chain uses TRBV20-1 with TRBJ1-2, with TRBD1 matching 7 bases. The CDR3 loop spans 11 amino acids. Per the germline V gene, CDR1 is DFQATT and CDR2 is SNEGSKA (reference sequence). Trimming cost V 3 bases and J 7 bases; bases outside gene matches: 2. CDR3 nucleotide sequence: TGCAGTGCTAGTGGACAGGCTGGCTACACCTTC. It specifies CSASGQAGYTF.

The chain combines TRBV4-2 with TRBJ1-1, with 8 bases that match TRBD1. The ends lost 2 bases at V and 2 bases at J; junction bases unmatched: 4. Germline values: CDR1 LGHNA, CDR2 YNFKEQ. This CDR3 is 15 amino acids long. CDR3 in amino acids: CASSQQTGANTEAFF. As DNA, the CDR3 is TGTGCCAGCAGCCAACAGACAGGGGCCAACACTGAAGCTTTCTTT.

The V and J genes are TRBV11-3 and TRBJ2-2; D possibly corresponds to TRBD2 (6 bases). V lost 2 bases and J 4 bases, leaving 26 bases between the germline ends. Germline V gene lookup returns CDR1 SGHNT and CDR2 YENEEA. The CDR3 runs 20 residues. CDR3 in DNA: TGTGCCAGCAGCTTAATCCTGTCGATCGTAGCGGCCCCGGGCACCGGGGAGCTGTTTTTT. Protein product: CASSLILSIVAAPGTGELFF.

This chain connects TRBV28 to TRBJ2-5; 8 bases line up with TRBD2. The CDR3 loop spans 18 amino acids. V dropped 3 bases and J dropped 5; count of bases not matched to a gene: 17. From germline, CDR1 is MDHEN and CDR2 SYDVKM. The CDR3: CASSLGAPGLGSWETQYF. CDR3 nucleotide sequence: TGTGCCAGCAGTTTGGGTGCTCCGGGACTAGGTAGTTGGGAGACCCAGTACTTC.

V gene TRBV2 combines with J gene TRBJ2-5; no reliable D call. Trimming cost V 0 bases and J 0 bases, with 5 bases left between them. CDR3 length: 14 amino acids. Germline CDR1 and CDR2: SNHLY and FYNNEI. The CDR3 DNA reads TGTGCCAGCAGTGAAGCGGAGTACCAAGAGACCCAGTACTTC. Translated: CASSEAEYQETQYF.

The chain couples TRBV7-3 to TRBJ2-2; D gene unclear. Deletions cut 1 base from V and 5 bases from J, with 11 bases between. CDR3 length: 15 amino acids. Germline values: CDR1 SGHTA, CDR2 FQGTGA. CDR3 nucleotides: TGTGCCAGCAGCTTAAGCCATTCCAAAACCGGGGAGCTGTTTTTT. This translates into CASSLSHSKTGELFF.

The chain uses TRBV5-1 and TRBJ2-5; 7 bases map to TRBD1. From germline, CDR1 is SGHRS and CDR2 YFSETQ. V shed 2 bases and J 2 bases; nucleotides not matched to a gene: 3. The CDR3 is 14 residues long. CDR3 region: CASSLGQVQETQYF. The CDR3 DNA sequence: TGCGCCAGCAGCTTAGGACAGGTTCAAGAGACCCAGTACTTC.